Shown below are 30 T cell receptor beta chains from a single sample sequenced in a study of beta chain features in type 1 diabetes. Study outcomes and limitations: In all four CD4+ subsets, TCRB CDR3 length was significantly, moderately reduced in type 1 diabetes.

These receptors have no identified antigens. TCRB transcripts that were expressed got sequenced, as all of the isolated RNA had been reverse transcribed. Here immunoSEQ multiplex PCR was the method, and the copy in TCRdb shows in-frame clones only, minus some. The data show about 260,000 clones, approximately 25% seen once. The specimen was naive CD4+ T cells from blood. These receptors came from a woman aged 25 to 39 with type 1 diabetes.

This clone was counted a few times. This rearrangement joins TRBV6-4 to TRBJ2-7; 8 bases agree with TRBD1. The germline V gene encodes CDR1 MRHNA and CDR2 SNTAGT. J lost 2 bases, V lost 5 bases, and 8 bases had no gene match. The CDR3 length is 15 residues. CDR3 nucleotides: TGTGCCAGCAGTCAAGAGCAGGGGGCAACCTACGAGCAGTACTTC. Protein sequence: CASSQEQGATYEQYF.

V usage is TRBV4-2 and J usage is TRBJ1-2, with 7 bases matching TRBD1. This CDR3 spans 13 amino acids. Germline V CDR1 and CDR2: LGHNA, YNFKEQ. V was clipped by 0 bases and J by 8 bases; unmatched bases: 3. In nucleotides, the CDR3 is TGTGCCAGCAGCCAAGAAGGGGGCGCGGGCTACACCTTC. Amino acids: CASSQEGGAGYTF.

The chain combines TRBV7-2 with TRBJ1-1; TRBD1 aligns across 12 bases. The germline CDR1 and CDR2 sequences are SGHTA and FQGNSA. The CDR3 is 16 amino acids. The junction had 10 bases not matched to a gene; V was cut back by 6 bases and J by 5 bases. This CDR3 reads CASRDFPGQGATEAFF. The CDR3 DNA follows: TGTGCCAGCAGAGATTTCCCGGGACAGGGGGCGACTGAAGCTTTCTTT.

The chain uses TRBV7-8 and TRBJ2-7, with 9 bases aligning to TRBD2. Trimming at V came to 0 bases and at J to 3 bases, leaving 6 bases not matched to a gene. Germline CDR1 reads SGHVS; CDR2 reads FQNEAQ. This CDR3 spans 16 amino acids. The CDR3 DNA is TGTGCCAGCAGCTTAGCCCCGTCTAGCGGGATCTACGAGCAGTACTTC. Protein: CASSLAPSSGIYEQYF.

The chain uses TRBV4-1 and TRBJ1-5, with D possibly being TRBD1 (5 bases). The CDR3 loop spans 12 amino acids. Between the trimmed V and J ends, which lost 2 bases and 6 bases, there was a span of 5 bases. Germline V CDR1 and CDR2: MGHRA, YSYEKL. The CDR3 here is CASSQRGQPQHF. The DNA of the CDR3 is TGCGCCAGCAGCCAAAGGGGTCAGCCCCAGCATTTT.

V and J are TRBV5-1 and TRBJ1-2; tentative D call: TRBD1 (5 bases). The germline gives CDR1 SGHRS, CDR2 YFSETQ. This CDR3 has 14 residues. Between the trimmed V and J ends, which lost 4 bases and 3 bases, there was a span of 13 bases. The DNA for the CDR3 is TGCGCCAGCAGCAACGGGGGACTTGACTATGGCTACACCTTC. It is translated as CASSNGGLDYGYTF.

This clone was seen a few times. The V and J genes are TRBV5-1 and TRBJ2-1, with D unresolved. Trimming left V 1 base short and J 5 bases short, with 13 bases between. The CDR3 is 15 amino acids. Germline loops: CDR1 SGHRS, CDR2 YFSETQ. Here the CDR3 reads CASSLSLSGHNEQFF. The CDR3 DNA reads as TGCGCCAGCAGCTTGTCCCTAAGTGGGCACAATGAGCAGTTCTTC.

This clone has only a few counts. The rearrangement joins TRBV7-9 to TRBJ2-7; 13 bases map to TRBD2. V dropped 4 bases and J dropped 1; count of bases not matched to a gene: 7. The CDR3 spans 17 residues. The germline V gene encodes CDR1 SEHNR and CDR2 FQNEAQ (reference sequence). The CDR3 nucleotides are TGTGCCAGCAGCTCCGGGACTAGCGGGACTCCTTCCTACGAGCAGTACTTC. Protein sequence: CASSSGTSGTPSYEQYF.

The J gene is TRBJ2-5, the V gene TRBV6-6; D uncertain. The ends were cut back, 4 bases at V and 5 bases at J, with 2 bases in the middle. Germline V gene data show CDR1 as MNHNY and CDR2 as SVGAGI (reference sequence). CDR3 size: 10 residues. The CDR3 loop is CASSSETQYF. The CDR3 DNA reads as TGTGCCAGCAGTTCTGAGACCCAGTACTTC.

V gene TRBV25-1 combines with J gene TRBJ1-2; D ambiguous. Germline V gives CDR1 MGHDK, CDR2 SYGVNS. The V end was cut by 0 bases, the J end by 2 bases, with 4 bases between. This CDR3 has 13 residues. The CDR3 sequence is CASSEYRNYGYTF. The CDR3 DNA follows: TGTGCCAGCAGTGAATACCGGAACTATGGCTACACCTTC.

The V call is TRBV7-2, the J call TRBJ2-1; 8 nucleotides line up with TRBD2. Germline CDR1 SGHTA, CDR2 FQGNSA. There are 16 residues in the CDR3. J was trimmed by 0 bases and V by 5 bases; bases with no gene match: 6. The CDR3 spells CASSLGLAPSYNEQFF. DNA of the CDR3: TGTGCCAGCAGCCTCGGACTAGCCCCCTCCTACAATGAGCAGTTCTTC.

The chain employs TRBV30 and TRBJ2-5; D may be TRBD2 (5 bases). TRBJ2-7 explains the end of the DNA better; the J call may be wrong. This CDR3 spans 11 amino acids. Germline values: CDR1 GTSNPN, CDR2 SVGIG (reference sequence). CDR3 in amino acids: CAWNRGYEQYF. DNA for the CDR3: TGTGCCTGGAATCGGGGATACGAGCAGTACTTC.

V and J are TRBV9 and TRBJ1-1; 10 bases match TRBD1. After removal of 0 bases from V and 0 bases from J, the junction contained 8 bases not matched to a gene. The CDR3 is 18 amino acids. Per the germline V gene, CDR1 is SGDLS and CDR2 is YYNGEE. CDR3 sequence: CASSVVDRGGRMNTEAFF. In DNA, the CDR3 is TGTGCCAGCAGCGTAGTGGACAGGGGGGGCAGAATGAACACTGAAGCTTTCTTT.

This clone was seen only a few times. The chain is built from TRBV30 and TRBJ1-2; 7 bases match TRBD1. J lost 4 bases, V lost 3 bases, and 11 bases had no gene match. This CDR3 spans 15 amino acids. Germline V gene sequence: CDR1 GTSNPN, CDR2 SVGIG (reference sequence). The CDR3 DNA follows: TGTGCCTGGAGCCCCGGCGACAGGGTTGGCTATGGCTACACCTTC. Its protein product is CAWSPGDRVGYGYTF.

The V call is TRBV19, the J call TRBJ2-7, with D maybe TRBD1 (7 bases). In germline, CDR1 is LNHDA, CDR2 SQIVND (reference sequence). This CDR3 region has 16 residues. V was cut by 4 bases and J by 2 bases, with 18 bases left in between. CDR3 sequence (DNA): TGTGCCAGTAGTACCCAGTCGACAGGGAGGACCTACGAGCAGTACTTC. Its protein product is CASSTQSTGRTYEQYF.

The CDR3 DNA follows: TGTGCCAGCAACGAGCCAGGGGTCTATGGCTACACCTTC. This encodes CASNEPGVYGYTF. This sequence joins TRBV5-6 and TRBJ1-2; the D gene is possibly TRBD1 (6 bases). The CDR3 spans 13 residues. V lost 6 bases, J lost 4 bases, and 13 bases lay in between. Germline V gene sequence: CDR1 SGHDT, CDR2 YYEEEE.

This clone was seen more than once but under ten times. The gene calls are TRBV4-1 and TRBJ2-7; 14 bases line up with TRBD2. The CDR3 spans 16 residues. Germline trimming cut 6 bases from V and 0 bases from J; bases unmatched to any gene: 4. Germline loops: CDR1 MGHRA, CDR2 YSYEKL. The CDR3 here is CASRFGLAGGSYEQYF. Written as DNA, the CDR3 is TGCGCCAGCAGATTCGGACTAGCGGGAGGCTCCTACGAGCAGTACTTC.

The chain employs TRBV27 and TRBJ2-1; 14 bases are shared with TRBD2. This CDR3 is built from 15 residues. V lost 5 bases and J lost 12; bases outside the gene matches: 9. Germline-derived CDR1 and CDR2 are MNHEY and SMNVEV (reference sequence). The chain's CDR3 is CASSTQGLAGVRQFF. The CDR3 DNA reads TGTGCCAGCAGTACACAGGGACTAGCGGGAGTAAGGCAGTTCTTC.

This clone was seen more than once but under ten times. The V call is TRBV7-2, the J call TRBJ2-3; 9 bases align to TRBD2. The CDR3 has 15 amino acids. CDR1 is SGHTA, CDR2 FQGNSA, per germline. J was trimmed by 4 bases and V by 1 base; bases with no gene match: 3. Here the CDR3 reads CASSLGLAGPDTQYF. In nucleotides, the CDR3 is TGTGCCAGCAGCTTAGGGCTAGCGGGGCCAGATACGCAGTATTTT.

The chain uses TRBV5-1 and TRBJ2-1; D gene ambiguous. V lost 0 bases and J 8 bases, leaving 15 bases between the germline ends. The CDR3 is made up of 15 amino acids. Germline CDR1 and CDR2: SGHRS and YFSETQ. CDR3 sequence reads: CASSLGGYPPDEQFF. Here the CDR3 DNA reads TGCGCCAGCAGCTTGGGAGGCTACCCCCCGGATGAGCAGTTCTTC.

The table lists this clone with a few counts. The genes are TRBV28 and TRBJ1-1, with 7 bases aligning to TRBD1. This CDR3 has 14 amino acids. Germline V gene sequence: CDR1 MDHEN, CDR2 SYDVKM. The V gene end was trimmed by 8 bases and the J gene end by 2 bases; junction bases not matched to a gene: 8. In nucleotides, the CDR3 is TGTGCCAGCCATTTTCGGGACAGAAACACTGAAGCTTTCTTT. Translated: CASHFRDRNTEAFF.

J is TRBJ2-7 and V is TRBV19; 7 positions agree with TRBD2. The length of the CDR3 is 15 residues. Per the germline V gene, CDR1 is LNHDA and CDR2 is SQIVND (reference sequence). V lost 4 bases and J lost 2; bases outside the gene matches: 8. This CDR3 is CASSTPWAGAYEQYF. The CDR3 coding sequence is TGTGCCAGTAGTACCCCCTGGGCGGGAGCCTACGAGCAGTACTTC.

This clone turned up a few times. The V call is TRBV2, the J call TRBJ1-5; 9 bases agree with TRBD1. The V gene end was trimmed by 4 bases and the J gene end by 7 bases; junction bases not matched to a gene: 5. The CDR3 runs to 14 residues. The germline CDR1 and CDR2 sequences are SNHLY and FYNNEI. The CDR3 region is CASSGQGVVQPQHF. Here the CDR3 DNA reads TGTGCCAGCAGTGGACAGGGGGTTGTGCAGCCCCAGCATTTT.

This clone was seen a few times. The rearrangement joins TRBV5-6 to TRBJ2-3, with 8 bases matching TRBD2. The germline V gene encodes CDR1 SGHDT and CDR2 YYEEEE. The length of the CDR3 is 15 residues. V shed 0 bases and J 5 bases; nucleotides not matched to a gene: 5. The CDR3 region has the DNA TGTGCCAGCAGCTTGGTGAGCGGGAGTGAAGATACGCAGTATTTT. It is translated as CASSLVSGSEDTQYF.

This clone turned up a few times. The rearrangement joins TRBV7-2 to TRBJ2-7; possible D gene TRBD2, 6 bases. Germline CDR1 SGHTA, CDR2 FQGNSA. CDR3 length equals 13 residues. V was shortened by 3 bases and J by 2 bases, with 8 bases between the two germline ends. The CDR3 region has the DNA TGTGCCAGCAGCTTTGGAGGGACCTACGAGCAGTACTTC. Translating gives CASSFGGTYEQYF.

This chain uses TRBV30 with TRBJ2-1, with D unclear. Trimming shortened V by 2 bases and J by 2 bases, and 10 bases separated the two germline ends. The CDR3 sequence is 14 residues long. Germline-derived CDR1 and CDR2 are GTSNPN and SVGIG (reference sequence). This CDR3 is CAWSQVYTYNEQFF. The CDR3 nucleotides are TGTGCCTGGAGTCAAGTATACACCTACAATGAGCAGTTCTTC.

This chain connects TRBV25-1 to TRBJ2-1, with TRBD1 matching 9 bases. Germline CDR1 is MGHDK and CDR2 is SYGVNS. The junction had 9 bases not matched to a gene; V was cut back by 3 bases and J by 9 bases. The CDR3 contains 15 residues. The CDR3 DNA sequence: TGTGCCAGCAGTGAGTTGGACAGGGGTTGGACTGAGCAGTTCTTC. Residues: CASSELDRGWTEQFF. The full variable domain, with the rest looked up from reference TRBV25-1 and TRBJ2-1, is EADIYQTPRYLVIGTGKKITLECSQTMGHDKMYWYQQDPGMELHLIHYSYGVNSTEKGDLSSESTVSRIRTEHFPLTLESARPSHTSQYLCASSELDRGWTEQFFGPGTRLTVL.

This chain connects TRBV18 to TRBJ2-2; 8 bases line up with TRBD1. J gave up 1 base and V 3 bases, and 10 bases lay outside the gene matches. The CDR3 is 18 amino acids. CDR1 is KGHSH and CDR2 is LQKENI in the germline V gene. CDR3 residues: CASSPVDFGQGNTGELFF. Here the CDR3 DNA reads TGTGCCAGCTCACCGGTGGATTTTGGACAGGGGAACACCGGGGAGCTGTTTTTT. Full variable domain (missing parts from reference TRBV18 and TRBJ2-2): NAGVMQNPRHLVRRRGQEARLRCSPMKGHSHVYWYRQLPEEGLKFMVYLQKENIIDESGMPKERFSAEFPKEGPSILRIQQVVRGDSAAYFCASSPVDFGQGNTGELFFGEGSRLTVL.

This clone showed up just a few times. This chain links TRBV2 with TRBJ2-3; TRBD1 matches 8 bases. Germline V gives CDR1 SNHLY, CDR2 FYNNEI. The CDR3 sequence is 12 residues long. V shed 3 bases, J shed 13 bases, and the junction held 6 bases outside the gene matches. CDR3 sequence reads: CASSDHGTGEYF. DNA of the CDR3: TGTGCCAGCAGTGACCACGGGACAGGAGAGTATTTT. The variable domain in full, completed from reference TRBV2 and TRBJ2-3, reads EPEVTQTPSHQVTQMGQEVILRCVPISNHLYFYWYRQILGQKVEFLVSFYNNEISEKSEIFDDQFSVERPDGSNFTLKIRSTKLEDSAMYFCASSDHGTGEYFGPGTRLTVL.

The V call is TRBV6-5, the J call TRBJ1-2; 7 positions agree with TRBD1. This CDR3 comprises 13 residues. The V segment lost 6 bases and the J segment 8 bases; nucleotides outside the gene matches: 9. Germline CDR1 is MNHEY and CDR2 is SVGAGI. The CDR3 bases are TGTGCCAGCAGCTCAGCAGGGGGAAAAGGCTACACCTTC. Amino acid sequence: CASSSAGGKGYTF.